This T cell receptor beta chain was sequenced for a study of T cell responses to AZD1222 COVID-19 vaccine. Broader study findings: The sample set comprised mostly white British donors with more females, and clonal diversity was possibly underestimated.

To note about this clone: Its antigen remains unidentified.

The table came from immunoSEQ multiplex PCR; TCRdb's copy has only in-frame clones and leaves some out. The table has around 130,000 clones, around 90% seen once. Germline V gene data show CDR1 as LGHNA and CDR2 as YNFKEQ. Trimming cost V 0 bases and J 1 base, with 12 bases left between them. The CDR3 totals 16 residues. This specimen was peripheral blood, taken 28 days after the second dose of the MenACWY control vaccine. The chain links TRBV4-2 to TRBJ1-2; a weak D match, TRBD1 (5 bases). The TCR was taken from an adult who received the MenACWY meningococcal vaccine as a control. CDR3: CASSQEVAGNNYGYTF. The CDR3 nucleotides read TGTGCCAGCAGCCAAGAGGTGGCAGGGAATAACTATGGCTACACCTTC.